The 23 T cell receptor beta chains presented below share a single source sample, sequenced in a study of blood T cell repertoires in COVID-19. Repertoires were generated with immunoSEQ multiplex PCR, while TCRdb's copy carries only in-frame clones and drops some. Of about 60,000 clones in the sample, approximately 82% are singletons; the top ten hold roughly 3.5%. The source material was peripheral blood. The receptor source for this set is a man between 60 and 75 years old with acute or convalescent COVID-19.

The chain uses TRBV19 and TRBJ2-1; D not resolved. V was clipped by 5 bases and J by 7 bases, with 12 bases between them. CDR1 is LNHDA, CDR2 SQIVND, per germline (reference sequence). The length of the CDR3 is 13 residues. The CDR3 is CASSVIVRNEQFF. The CDR3 coding sequence is TGTGCCAGTAGTGTTATTGTACGGAATGAGCAGTTCTTC.

This sequence joins TRBV7-2 and TRBJ1-1, with TRBD1 matching over 7 bases. From germline, CDR1 is SGHTA and CDR2 FQGNSA. The CDR3 is 14 amino acids. Trimming removed 0 bases from V and 7 bases from J; junction bases left unmatched: 5. The DNA for the CDR3 is TGTGCCAGCAGCTTAGCGGGCAGGGGGTATGAAGCTTTCTTT. Translated, it gives CASSLAGRGYEAFF.

This clone was picked up one time. The CDR3 DNA reads as TGTGCCAGCAGCTCTCGCAGAGACTTATCCTACGAGCAGTACTTC. Protein product: CASSSRRDLSYEQYF. The rearrangement joins TRBV7-8 to TRBJ2-7; D not certain. Deletions cut 4 bases from V and 1 base from J, with 14 bases between. The CDR3 has 15 amino acids. The germline gives CDR1 SGHVS, CDR2 FQNEAQ.

The rearrangement joins TRBV7-9 to TRBJ1-2, with TRBD1 identical over 7 bases. The CDR3 runs 15 residues. Germline V gene sequence: CDR1 SEHNR, CDR2 FQNEAQ (reference sequence). The junction had 11 bases not matched to a gene; V was cut back by 4 bases and J by 6 bases. The CDR3 region is CASSSRIKDRDGYTF. CDR3 in DNA: TGTGCCAGCAGCTCGAGGATAAAAGACAGGGATGGCTACACCTTC. Full variable domain (rest looked up from reference TRBV7-9 and TRBJ1-2): DTGVSQNPRHKITKRGQNVTFRCDPISEHNRLYWYRQTLGQGPEFLTYFQNEAQLEKSRLLSDRFSAERPKGSFSTLEIQRTEQGDSAMYLCASSSRIKDRDGYTFGSGTRLTVV.

This clone was detected only once. J is TRBJ2-5 and V is TRBV24-1; D gene ambiguous. This CDR3 has 13 amino acids. The germline V and J ends were trimmed by 6 bases and 1 base, with 8 bases remaining between them. From germline, CDR1 is KGHDR and CDR2 SFDVKD. CDR3 amino acids: CATSPTSQETQYF. The CDR3 nucleotides read TGTGCCACCAGTCCGACATCCCAAGAGACCCAGTACTTC.

The chain uses TRBV5-5 and TRBJ1-5, with D possibly TRBD1 on 5 matching bases. Germline CDR1 reads SGHKS; CDR2 reads YYEKEE (reference sequence). Trimming pared 4 bases from V and 5 bases from J, leaving 25 bases between. This CDR3 has 18 residues. The CDR3 DNA is TGTGCCAGCAGCCGGTATTTCGGGGGGACCGAAGGTTATCAGCCCCAGCATTTT. Translation: CASSRYFGGTEGYQPQHF.

The V gene is TRBV7-3, the J gene TRBJ1-5; D gene unclear. Germline CDR1 is SGHTA and CDR2 is FQGTGA. The germline V and J ends were trimmed by 1 base and 7 bases, with 8 bases remaining between them. This CDR3 spans 13 amino acids. The CDR3 sequence: CASSLSVAQPQHF. Written as DNA, the CDR3 is TGTGCCAGCAGCTTAAGCGTTGCGCAGCCCCAGCATTTT.

The CDR3 protein is CASSQTLAGGTDTQYF. CDR3 DNA: TGTGCCAGCAGCCAAACCTTAGCGGGGGGAACAGATACGCAGTATTTT. The chain uses TRBV4-2 and TRBJ2-3; 10 nucleotides line up with TRBD2. The V and J ends lost 2 bases and 3 bases, in that order; junction bases with no gene match: 5. The CDR3 length is 16 residues. Looked up from germline, CDR1 is LGHNA and CDR2 is YNFKEQ.

The rearrangement links TRBV5-1 to TRBJ1-6; D ambiguous. CDR1 is SGHRS, CDR2 YFSETQ, per germline. Trimming cost V 4 bases and J 9 bases, with 14 bases left between them. The CDR3 is 14 amino acids. The CDR3 spells CASSPGNQASPLHF. As DNA, the CDR3 is TGCGCCAGCAGCCCTGGTAATCAGGCTTCACCCCTCCACTTT.

This clone was recorded a few times. The V gene is TRBV10-3, the J gene TRBJ2-1; 8 nucleotides agree with TRBD2. Germline assignment: CDR1 ENHRY and CDR2 SYGVKD. The CDR3 length is 14 residues. V shed 6 bases and J 10 bases; nucleotides not matched to a gene: 11. CDR3 in DNA: TGTGCCATCAGACACGGGGGGGCGGGGGAAGAGCAGTTCTTC. It specifies CAIRHGGAGEEQFF.

Here the CDR3 DNA reads TGCAGCGGGGAGAATAACTATGGCTACACCTTC. This translates into CSGENNYGYTF. V gene TRBV29-1 combines with J gene TRBJ1-2; unclear D gene. Trimming cost V 7 bases and J 1 base, with 7 bases left between them. The CDR3 is made up of 11 amino acids. Looked up from germline, CDR1 is SQVTM and CDR2 is ANQGSEA. Supplemented by reference TRBV29-1 and TRBJ1-2, the full variable domain reads SAVISQKPSRDICQRGTSLTIQCQVDSQVTMMFWYRQQPGQSLTLIATANQGSEATYESGFVIDKFPISRPNLTFSTLTVSNMSPEDSSIYLCSGENNYGYTFGSGTRLTVV.

The V gene is TRBV7-2, the J gene TRBJ2-5, with D tentatively TRBD2 (6 bases). Between the trimmed V and J ends, which lost 0 bases and 4 bases, there was a span of 18 bases. The V gene's germline CDR1 is SGHTA and CDR2 FQGNSA. The CDR3 covers 17 residues. The DNA for the CDR3 is TGTGCCAGCAGCTTAGCGATGTCCCAGCGGGCCACAGAGACCCAGTACTTC. The encoded protein is CASSLAMSQRATETQYF.

The chain couples TRBV2 to TRBJ1-6; D might be TRBD1 (6 bases). This CDR3 contains 16 residues. V lost 7 bases, J lost 5 bases, and 18 bases lay in between. Germline-derived CDR1 and CDR2 are SNHLY and FYNNEI. CDR3 protein: CASNDRSRADNSPLHF. DNA of the CDR3: TGTGCCAGCAACGACAGGTCGAGGGCTGATAATTCACCCCTCCACTTT.

CDR3: CASSDRDTAYEQYF. For the CDR3, the DNA is TGTGCCAGCAGTGACCGGGACACCGCCTACGAGCAGTACTTC. The chain uses TRBV21-1 and TRBJ2-7; whether TRBD1, the table's D call, matches the DNA was not checked. TRBV21-1 is given as a pseudogene. This CDR3 has 14 residues.

This chain uses TRBV5-1 with TRBJ2-3; 10 bases map to TRBD2. Germline V gene data show CDR1 as SGHRS and CDR2 as YFSETQ. The CDR3 consists of 16 residues. V shed 0 bases, J shed 4 bases, and the junction held 5 bases outside the gene matches. CDR3 loop: CASSLASAGGPDTQYF. CDR3 bases: TGCGCCAGCAGCTTGGCGTCAGCGGGGGGGCCAGATACGCAGTATTTT.

The chain employs TRBV5-1 and TRBJ1-1, with D hard to call. Germline V gene sequence: CDR1 SGHRS, CDR2 YFSETQ. Trimming left V 6 bases short and J 3 bases short, with 15 bases between. The CDR3 contains 14 residues. The CDR3 spells CASTKDSWDTEAFF. DNA of the CDR3: TGCGCCAGCACGAAAGACTCATGGGACACTGAAGCTTTCTTT.

Only one count was recorded for this clone. The chain has TRBV5-1 and TRBJ2-1; D perhaps matches TRBD1 (6 bases). The V and J ends lost 0 bases and 2 bases respectively, with 9 bases between them. The CDR3 has 15 amino acids. CDR1 is SGHRS and CDR2 is YFSETQ in the germline V gene. The CDR3: CASSLDRVAYNEQFF. CDR3 DNA: TGCGCCAGCAGCTTGGACAGGGTGGCCTACAATGAGCAGTTCTTC.

This chain links TRBV19 with TRBJ1-2; 7 bases are a match to TRBD1. The CDR3 runs to 15 residues. Germline trimming cut 4 bases from V and 4 bases from J; bases unmatched to any gene: 9. Per the germline V gene, CDR1 is LNHDA and CDR2 is SQIVND (reference sequence). The CDR3 loop is CASSSWGRGIYGYTF. Here the CDR3 DNA reads TGTGCCAGTAGTAGTTGGGGCAGGGGGATCTATGGCTACACCTTC.

The chain uses TRBV6-5 and TRBJ1-2; 7 bases map to TRBD1. This CDR3 has 13 amino acids. V lost 9 bases to trimming and J lost 8 bases; unmatched junction nucleotides: 12. Germline V gene sequence: CDR1 MNHEY, CDR2 SVGAGI. The CDR3 DNA sequence: TGTGCCAGTCTCCGACAGGGCGCAGAGGGCTACACCTTC. Its translation is CASLRQGAEGYTF.

The V and J genes are TRBV27 and TRBJ1-2; 8 nucleotides match TRBD1. This CDR3 is built from 14 residues. The germline V gene has CDR1 MNHEY and CDR2 SMNVEV (reference sequence). Unmatched junction bases numbered 13, after V lost 10 bases and J lost 6 bases. CDR3 in DNA: TGTGCCACCGCACTGACAGGGGAAATAGATGGCTACACCTTC. Its translation: CATALTGEIDGYTF.

The chain is built from TRBV24-1 and TRBJ2-7; TRBD1 agrees at 7 bases. CDR1 is KGHDR and CDR2 is SFDVKD in the germline V gene. CDR3 length equals 13 residues. After removal of 1 base from V and 6 bases from J, the junction contained 2 bases not matched to a gene. The CDR3 loop is CATSDFAGGEQYF. The CDR3, as DNA: TGTGCCACCAGTGATTTTGCAGGGGGCGAGCAGTACTTC.

V gene TRBV19 combines with J gene TRBJ1-5; 7 bases are shared with TRBD1. V shed 3 bases and J 6 bases; nucleotides not matched to a gene: 2. The CDR3 is made up of 13 amino acids. The germline V gene has CDR1 LNHDA and CDR2 SQIVND (reference sequence). The CDR3: CASSMTGSQPQHF. The DNA of the CDR3 is TGTGCCAGTAGTATGACAGGGAGTCAGCCCCAGCATTTT.

J is TRBJ2-1 and V is TRBV7-9; a weak D match, TRBD2 (6 bases). V was trimmed by 5 bases and J by 0 bases, leaving 8 bases between them. The CDR3 runs to 14 residues. CDR1 is SEHNR and CDR2 is FQNEAQ in the germline V gene (reference sequence). The CDR3 DNA reads as TGTGCCAGCAGCCGGGGGAGCTCCTACAATGAGCAGTTCTTC. It yields the protein CASSRGSSYNEQFF.